These 16 T cell receptor beta chains originate from one sample sequenced in a study of blood T cell repertoires in COVID-19. Sequencing used immunoSEQ multiplex PCR; TCRdb keeps in-frame clones, though not all of them. The table shows 300,000 to 450,000 clones, with 70% to 90% occurring only once. Material for sequencing was peripheral blood. The origin of the receptors is a woman in her 30s with COVID-19, enrolled during active disease.

V is TRBV2 and J is TRBJ2-7, with D hard to call. CDR1 and CDR2 (germline): SNHLY, FYNNEI. CDR3 length: 13 residues. Deletions cut 8 bases from V and 4 bases from J, with 15 bases between. The CDR3 region is CASVAGLSYEQYF. In DNA form, the CDR3 reads TGTGCCAGCGTGGCAGGCCTCTCTTACGAGCAGTACTTC.

The CDR3 bases are TGCGCCAGCAGCCCCTCGACAGGGTACACCGGGGAGCTGTTTTTT. Protein: CASSPSTGYTGELFF. V and J are TRBV4-3 and TRBJ2-2, with 7 bases that match TRBD1. The CDR3 covers 15 residues. J gave up 3 bases and V 4 bases, and 5 bases lay outside the gene matches. CDR1 is LGHNA, CDR2 YSLEER, per germline.

V is TRBV6-2 or TRBV6-3 and J is TRBJ2-7, with D unclear. V was trimmed by 2 bases and J by 4 bases, leaving 6 bases between them. This CDR3 has 12 amino acids. Germline V gene data show CDR1 as MNHEY and CDR2 as SVGEGT. CDR3 region: CASSYILYEQYF. The CDR3 bases are TGTGCCAGCAGTTACATCCTGTACGAGCAGTACTTC.

The chain has TRBV5-1 and TRBJ2-7; D is undetermined. CDR1 SGHRS and CDR2 YFSETQ come from the germline V gene. The CDR3 totals 14 residues. Deletions cut 2 bases from V and 5 bases from J, with 14 bases between. CDR3 region: CASSFGGVVDEQYF. DNA for the CDR3: TGCGCCAGCAGCTTCGGCGGAGTAGTCGACGAGCAGTACTTC.

V and J are TRBV18 and TRBJ2-1; D is uncertain. The CDR3 covers 13 residues. Trimming shortened V by 1 base and J by 6 bases, and 7 bases separated the two germline ends. Germline CDR1 and CDR2: KGHSH and LQKENI. Written as DNA, the CDR3 is TGTGCCAGCTCACCACAGCCGGTCAATGAGCAGTTCTTC. It translates to CASSPQPVNEQFF.

This chain uses TRBV5-1 with TRBJ1-1; a possible D gene is TRBD1 (6 bases). The V gene lost 1 base and the J gene lost 2 bases, with 9 bases spanning the gap. This CDR3 is built from 14 residues. In germline, CDR1 is SGHRS, CDR2 YFSETQ. CDR3: CASSLFGTNTEAFF. Written as DNA, the CDR3 is TGCGCCAGCAGCTTGTTCGGGACAAACACTGAAGCTTTCTTT.

The chain couples TRBV5-4 to TRBJ2-2; TRBD2 aligns across 12 bases. This CDR3 has 15 residues. V dropped 8 bases and J dropped 6; count of bases not matched to a gene: 8. Per germline, CDR1 SGHNT and CDR2 YYREEE (reference sequence). This chain's CDR3 is CASKTSGSFPGELFF. The CDR3 DNA reads as TGTGCCAGTAAGACTAGCGGGAGTTTCCCCGGGGAGCTGTTTTTT.

The genes are TRBV6-5 and TRBJ2-1; the D is unclear. With 7 bases removed from V and 4 bases from J, the gap between germline ends came to 8 bases. The CDR3 totals 12 residues. Per the germline V gene, CDR1 is MNHEY and CDR2 is SVGAGI. The CDR3, as DNA: TGTGCCAGCACTTCCCGGTACAATGAGCAGTTCTTC. As protein: CASTSRYNEQFF.

V gene TRBV5-6 combines with J gene TRBJ2-1; perhaps TRBD2 as D (6 bases). CDR1 and CDR2 from the germline V gene are SGHDT and YYEEEE. V was pared by 0 bases and J by 4 bases, with 14 bases between. The CDR3 has 16 amino acids. DNA for the CDR3: TGTGCCAGCAGCTTGGTCTTTTCTAGCGCTTACAATGAGCAGTTCTTC. Translated: CASSLVFSSAYNEQFF.

This clone was detected a few times. V gene TRBV28 combines with J gene TRBJ1-5; 10 nucleotides agree with TRBD1. CDR3 length equals 14 residues. In germline, CDR1 is MDHEN, CDR2 SYDVKM. V gave up 2 bases and J gave up 5 bases; unmatched junction bases: 0. CDR3 coding DNA: TGTGCCAGCAGTTTAGGGACAGGGGATCAGCCCCAGCATTTT. Translated: CASSLGTGDQPQHF.

The chain carries TRBV25-1 and TRBJ2-7; 9 bases align to TRBD1. J was trimmed by 0 bases and V by 4 bases; bases with no gene match: 13. Germline CDR1 reads MGHDK; CDR2 reads SYGVNS. This CDR3 has 18 residues. CDR3 loop: CASSGRSKTGGISYEQYF. For the CDR3, the DNA is TGTGCCAGCAGTGGACGTTCAAAGACAGGGGGGATCTCCTACGAGCAGTACTTC.

The chain employs TRBV3-1 (or the pseudogene TRBV3-2) and TRBJ2-5; 12 nucleotides line up with TRBD2. The CDR3 loop spans 17 amino acids. Per the germline V gene, CDR1 is LGHDT and CDR2 is YNNKEL (reference sequence). After removal of 4 bases from V and 3 bases from J, the junction contained 9 bases not matched to a gene. CDR3 coding DNA: TGTGCCAGCAGCCCAAGTTGGCTAGCGGGAGGGGAAGAGACCCAGTACTTC. Its translation: CASSPSWLAGGEETQYF.

The V and J genes are TRBV20-1 and TRBJ2-5; D is uncertain. This CDR3 comprises 11 residues. Trimming stripped 4 bases from V and 9 bases from J, with 12 bases between. The V gene's germline CDR1 is DFQATT and CDR2 SNEGSKA (reference sequence). The CDR3 region has the DNA TGCAGTGCTAACCTAGTTGAGGCCCAGTACTTC. Its translation: CSANLVEAQYF.

This rearrangement joins TRBV5-1 to TRBJ2-3; tentative D call: TRBD2 (5 bases). The CDR3 runs 13 residues. Germline V CDR1 and CDR2: SGHRS, YFSETQ. The V and J ends lost 2 bases and 3 bases respectively, with 7 bases between them. CDR3 sequence (DNA): TGCGCCAGCAGCTTTACGGGGACAGATACGCAGTATTTT. This sequence encodes CASSFTGTDTQYF. Full variable domain (rest looked up from reference TRBV5-1 and TRBJ2-3): KAGVTQTPRYLIKTRGQQVTLSCSPISGHRSVSWYQQTPGQGLQFLFEYFSETQRNKGNFPGRFSGRQFSNSRSEMNVSTLELGDSALYLCASSFTGTDTQYFGPGTRLTVL.

The chain carries TRBV19 and TRBJ1-1; D is possibly TRBD1 (5 bases). The CDR3 spans 14 residues. Germline V gene lookup returns CDR1 LNHDA and CDR2 SQIVND (reference sequence). The V end lost 5 bases, the J end lost 5 bases, and 15 bases lay between the germline ends. CDR3 loop: CASSWVFGGTEAFF. CDR3 DNA sequence: TGTGCCAGTAGTTGGGTCTTCGGGGGGACTGAAGCTTTCTTT.

The table lists this clone with a few counts. The rearrangement joins TRBV28 to TRBJ1-5; no firm D call. Germline CDR1 and CDR2: MDHEN and SYDVKM. This CDR3 spans 12 amino acids. Trimming took off 8 bases at V and 8 bases at J, with 13 bases between the two ends. The CDR3 DNA follows: TGTGCCAGCCTGAGTCGGGTTGAGCCCCAGCATTTT. Amino acid sequence: CASLSRVEPQHF.